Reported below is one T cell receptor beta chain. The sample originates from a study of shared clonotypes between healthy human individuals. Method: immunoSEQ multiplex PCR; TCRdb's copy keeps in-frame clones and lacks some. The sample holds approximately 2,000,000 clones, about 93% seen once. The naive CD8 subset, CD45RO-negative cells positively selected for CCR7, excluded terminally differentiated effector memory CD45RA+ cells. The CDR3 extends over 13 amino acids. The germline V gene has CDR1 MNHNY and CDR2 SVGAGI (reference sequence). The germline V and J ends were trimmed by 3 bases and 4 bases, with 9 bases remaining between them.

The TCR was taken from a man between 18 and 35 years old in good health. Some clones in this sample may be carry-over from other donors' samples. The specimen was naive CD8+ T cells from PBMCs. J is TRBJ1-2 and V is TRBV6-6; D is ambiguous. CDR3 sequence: CASSYEGSYGYTF. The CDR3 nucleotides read TGTGCCAGCAGTTATGAGGGAAGCTATGGCTACACCTTC.